This entry concerns a single TCR beta chain. This clone showed up just once. Its antigen specificity is not known. Base-call qualities are not available, and no considerably larger clone is one nucleotide away. The CDR3 regions of human TCRbeta chains were subjected to immunosequencing. The study's processing was this. Repertoire TCRs were checked for matches against a reference library of SARS-CoV-2-specific TCRs that had been generated using the MIRA antigen-specificity platform. Breadth was defined as the fraction of unique TCRs that were SARS-CoV-2-associated, and depth was defined as the fraction of total T cells that were SARS-CoV-2-associated. Using the MIRA data, each spike-specific TCR was assigned both to the spike region to which the TCR was reactive and to a CD4 or CD8 class. Log10-transformed breadth and depth values were compared by one-way ANOVA with Sidak's multiple comparisons tests. TCRdb limited this immuneACCESS table to in-frame rearrangements with V and J called. A share of clones is missing; checked studies link under half to unresolved V genes, and the rest is unexplained. D and trimming were read from the DNA, whereas the V and J calls and clone size are those reported in that table. Across this sample there are 160,000 or so clones, with around 87% seen only once. More than 4% of the sample belongs to the ten largest clones.

This entry belongs to a study of T cell responses to AZD1222 COVID-19 vaccine (dated by TCRdb to about 2021). Study-wide context: A total of about 230 trial participants underwent TCR sequencing, of whom some 210 received two doses of AZD1222 and some 26 received two doses of the MenACWY control vaccine. Enrollment into the trials was organized by age into subgroups of 18-55, 56-69 and 70-plus years, and those subgroups contained approximately 150, 30 and 60 TCR-sequenced participants, respectively.

V is cut by 5 bases and J by 7 bases, and the space between the germline ends is 20 bases. CDR3 length: 15 amino acids, cysteine to phenylalanine. The entry retains the CDR3 DNA only, 45 bases that are in frame from base 1. The germline V gene sets CDR1 to MDHEN and CDR2 to SYDVKM. Broader findings and caveats from the paper: Most participants were white British and females outnumbered males, and the authors suggested that clonal diversity may have been underestimated. Conclusions about previously exposed vaccinees were limited because only 6 or 7 AZD1222 recipients were SARS-CoV-2 seropositive at baseline. The 56-69-year group was small, and its depth increase did not reach significance, likely because of low power. No day 14 peak-response samples were available, so repertoires were characterized only after the peak T cell response. After two AZD1222 doses, spike-specific TCR breadth and depth were significantly higher than at day 0 and than in MenACWY recipients. The whole spike protein was spanned by vaccine-associated CD4 TCRs, and dominant responses were seen in regions 160-218 and 743-854. Nearly half of unique spike-specific TCRs reportedly recognized epitopes outside regions mutated in the B.1.351 and B.1.1.7 variants.

Interpreted using the paper, the time point label stands for: about 28 days (+/-7) after the second vaccine dose. AZD1222 recipients with second doses at about 4 weeks or about 12 weeks were pooled, because spike-specific TCR depth and breadth did not differ between schedules. Vaccinee samples were obtained from the UK trials COV001 and COV002, which included a single-blind randomized controlled phase 2/3 trial of AZD1222 (ChAdOx1 nCoV-19) in healthy adults. Trial participant PBMC samples were collected at day 0 and day 28 after the second dose for TCRbeta chain sequencing. The rearranged chain carries TRBV28 and TRBJ1-2; TRBD1 is a possible D gene, resting on 5 matching bases. Sample: peripheral blood, taken 28 days after the second AZD1222 dose. This TCR derives from an adult who received the AZD1222 COVID-19 vaccine. The DNA sequence is TGTGCCAGCAGTCCAAGGGGTTCGGGTTACTCTGGCTACACCTTC. This codes for CASSPRGSGYSGYTF.